This T cell receptor (beta chain) was sequenced during a study of cytomegalovirus exposure and HLA in healthy donors. Findings and caveats of the study: Overall, roughly 150 TCR beta chains were annotated as cytomegalovirus-associated. CMV antigen specificity of a few CMV-associated chains was confirmed in vitro.

V dropped 4 bases and J dropped 2; count of bases not matched to a gene: 9. This CDR3 has 16 amino acids. Germline V CDR1 and CDR2: MDHEN, SYDVKM. Comment on this clone: Its antigen is not known.

Repertoires were generated with immunoSEQ multiplex PCR, while TCRdb's copy carries only in-frame clones and drops some. Among 140,000 to 150,000 clones listed, approximately 94% were seen once. The chain links TRBV28 to TRBJ2-3, with 7 positions matching TRBD2. The sequence was collected from a man between 18 and 35 years old in good health and CMV-seropositive. The sequenced sample was PBMCs. The CDR3 region is CASSSASGVTTDTQYF. DNA for the CDR3: TGTGCCAGCAGTTCGGCCAGCGGGGTAACCACAGATACGCAGTATTTT.